This T cell receptor (beta chain) was captured by sequencing in a study of blood T cells in healthy people across ages (dated by TCRdb to the mid-2010s). Background on the whole study: In model experiments, roughly one uniquely barcoded TCR beta cDNA molecule per two T cells was captured by template switching. Using the same blood draw, the study looked at two additional independent replicas of 1 million unique cDNA reads for two donors, one aged 18 to 30 and the other aged 80 or older. To avoid experimental bias, donors of different ages were distributed randomly across sequencing lanes. The donors were divided into four age groups: young (average approximately 16 years), middle-aged (approximately 39), aged (approximately 59) and long-lived (about 90). The study measured age-related changes in TCR beta repertoire diversity using deep sequencing normalized with unique cDNA molecular identifiers. What the study reported, not specific to this receptor: Observed TCR beta diversity correlated strongly with the percentage of naive T cells measured by flow cytometry. Bulk unsorted PBMC profiling prevented conclusive comparison of naive and antigen-experienced compartments. Compared with the aged group, more naive CD4+ T cells, fewer expanded clones and increased TCR diversity were shown by the long-lived group, suggesting age selection. Observed TCR beta diversity per million T cells fell roughly linearly with age, and a significant reduction was already apparent by age roughly 40. Estimates of total diversity from one million sequenced T cells were regarded as lower bounds and underestimates. Because donor CMV infection status was unknown, age-related changes in expanded clonotypes were potentially confounded.

Library preparation employed 5' RACE. TCRdb names Illumina HiSeq 2500 as the instrument used. A second PCR of 7 to 11 cycles was run with a J-beta primer mix and a sample-barcoded 5' primer. A template-switch 5' adaptor carrying 12 random nucleotides introduced a unique molecular identifier onto each TCR beta cDNA molecule. Each sample yielded at least 2.5 million CDR3-containing paired-end reads. First-strand cDNA was synthesized from all RNA with the Mint cDNA synthesis kit, primed by a TRBC-specific oligonucleotide. All cDNA was treated with uracil-DNA glycosylase and then went through a first 18-cycle PCR with the universal primers M1SS and BC2_uni_R. As for the authors' bioinformatics: For normalization, 1 million high-quality reads, each with a distinct molecular identifier, were randomly selected from each sample. Reads with shared molecular identifiers were discarded instead of being binned into consensus sequences. MiTCR, with a Q25 quality threshold and the strictest error-elimination algorithm, was used for CDR3 identification, clonotype clustering and error correction. Lower-bound total TCR beta diversity was estimated with a nonparametric unseen species model using Euler transformation. Clones were called with MiXCR by TCRdb after fastp trimmed the public reads at Q25, and only in-frame beta chains were retained. Every entry covers one CDR3 protein and lists the most common genes and DNA from its rows. None of the V and J calls come from the authors' own analysis; TCRdb made them. The table for this sample lists around 280,000 distinct CDR3 sequences; 25% to 30% of them were counted only once. The ten biggest clones cover over 25% of the sample.

As for this clonotype: The clone's antigen remains unknown. The sample holds no much larger clone one base away, and base qualities are not on file.

Reading the germline V gene gives CDR1 SGHRS and CDR2 YFSETQ. V loses 3 bases, J loses 5 bases, and the germline ends lie 11 bases apart. From the cysteine through the phenylalanine, the CDR3 covers 13 amino acids. Only CDR3 DNA remains: 39 bases, in frame from the first base. The donors were roughly 39 Caucasian individuals from Russia, aged 6 to 90 years, who were systemically healthy. Approximately 11 milliliters of peripheral blood were drawn from each donor into EDTA-treated Vacutainer tubes. Ficoll-Paque density-gradient centrifugation was used to isolate PBMCs, with at least 6.5 million per sample. Trizol reagent was used to extract total RNA from PBMCs, with at least 5.5 micrograms per sample. Naive CD45RAhigh/CD27high T cell percentages were measured by flow cytometry on a PBMC aliquot from every donor.

This clonotype was sampled from a woman between 65 and 79 years old in good health. Recombination linked TRBV5-1 to TRBJ1-1, with TRBD1 perhaps the D gene, on 6 matching bases. The sample consisted of blood. The DNA sequence is TGCGCCAGCAGCTATCGGGGGGCTACTGAAGCTTTCTTT. The resulting protein is CASSYRGATEAFF.